This TCR beta chain was recovered during a study of blood T cell repertoires in COVID-19. Method: immunoSEQ multiplex PCR; TCRdb's copy keeps in-frame clones and lacks some. Of 40,000 to 60,000 clones in the sample, over 80% were seen once. The V end lost 10 bases, the J end lost 4 bases, and 16 bases lay between the germline ends. The CDR3 is 13 residues long. This chain joins TRBV12-3 or TRBV12-4 and TRBJ2-5, with D possibly matching TRBD1 (6 bases). This TCR was recovered from a man between 50 and 59 years old with acute or convalescent COVID-19. Sequences were obtained from peripheral blood. CDR3 sequence reads: CATRVQGLETQYF. The CDR3 DNA follows: TGTGCCACTCGTGTGCAGGGGCTAGAGACCCAGTACTTC.